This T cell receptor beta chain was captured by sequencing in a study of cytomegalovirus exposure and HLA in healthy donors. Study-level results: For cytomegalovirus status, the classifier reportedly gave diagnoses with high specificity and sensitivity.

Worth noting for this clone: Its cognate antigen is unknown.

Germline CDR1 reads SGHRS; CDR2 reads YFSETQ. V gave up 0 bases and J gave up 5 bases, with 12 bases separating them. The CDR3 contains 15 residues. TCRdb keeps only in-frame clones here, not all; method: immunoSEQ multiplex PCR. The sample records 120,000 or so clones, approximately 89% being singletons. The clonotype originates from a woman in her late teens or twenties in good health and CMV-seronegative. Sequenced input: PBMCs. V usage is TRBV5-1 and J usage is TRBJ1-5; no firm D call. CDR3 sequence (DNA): TGCGCCAGCAGCTTGGTGGCAGGTCCTGATCAGCCCCAGCATTTT. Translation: CASSLVAGPDQPQHF.